Each of the 25 T cell receptor beta chains below was sequenced from the same sample in a study of cytomegalovirus exposure and HLA in healthy donors. 13 Jbeta primers and 60 Vbeta primers were used for the PCR. TCRdb's copy holds only in-frame clones and misses some; the assay was immunoSEQ multiplex PCR. This table holds 95,000 to 100,000 clones, around 85% found once. The specimen was PBMCs. These receptor sequences come from a young man in good health and CMV-seronegative.

V and J are TRBV19 and TRBJ2-3; 7 bases map to TRBD2. The CDR3 is 15 amino acids. The trim removed 4 bases at V and 1 base at J, leaving 5 bases unmatched. CDR1 is LNHDA and CDR2 is SQIVND in the germline V gene (reference sequence). In DNA form, the CDR3 reads TGTGCCAGTAGTAAGCAAGCGGGGCGCACAGATACGCAGTATTTT. This codes for CASSKQAGRTDTQYF.

The chain joins TRBV11-2 to TRBJ2-7; TRBD2 aligns across 11 bases. Germline V gene data show CDR1 as SGHAT and CDR2 as FQNNGV. The CDR3 totals 18 residues. V shed 5 bases, J shed 1 base, and the junction held 13 bases outside the gene matches. In nucleotides, the CDR3 is TGTGCCAGCAGCAGAGTCCCCTGGGCTAGCGGGAGGTCCTACGAGCAGTACTTC. Translating gives CASSRVPWASGRSYEQYF. Using reference TRBV11-2 and TRBJ2-7 for the parts outside the CDR3, the full variable domain is EAGVAQSPRYKIIEKRQSVAFWCNPISGHATLYWYQQILGQGPKLLIQFQNNGVVDDSQLPKDRFSAERLKGVDSTLKIQPAKLEDSAVYLCASSRVPWASGRSYEQYFGPGTRLTVT.

CDR3 nucleotides: TGCGCCAGCAGCCAAGGGAGACTAGCGGGATACTACGAGCAGTACTTC. As protein: CASSQGRLAGYYEQYF. This chain links TRBV4-3 with TRBJ2-7, with TRBD2 matching 11 bases. This CDR3 spans 16 amino acids. Looked up from germline, CDR1 is LGHNA and CDR2 is YSLEER. Germline trimming cut 1 base from V and 3 bases from J; bases unmatched to any gene: 5.

The chain recombines TRBV7-2 with TRBJ2-7; D gene unclear. The V and J ends lost 4 bases and 0 bases respectively, with 4 bases between them. The CDR3 totals 12 residues. CDR1 and CDR2 from the germline V gene are SGHTA and FQGNSA. The CDR3 DNA follows: TGTGCCAGCAGCTATAGCTCCTACGAGCAGTACTTC. Translation: CASSYSSYEQYF.

The chain has TRBV30 and TRBJ1-2; the D gene is possibly TRBD1 (6 bases). Germline V gene lookup returns CDR1 GTSNPN and CDR2 SVGIG (reference sequence). The CDR3 is 15 amino acids. Trimming removed 3 bases from V and 2 bases from J, with 16 bases in between. The CDR3 is CAWSDSGGGNYGYTF. The DNA for the CDR3 is TGTGCCTGGAGCGACAGCGGGGGGGGCAACTATGGCTACACCTTC.

The chain combines TRBV10-3 with TRBJ1-4; TRBD1 aligns across 11 bases. The junction had 6 bases not matched to a gene; V was cut back by 3 bases and J by 0 bases. CDR1 is ENHRY, CDR2 SYGVKD, per germline. This CDR3 has 18 residues. The CDR3 sequence is CAISERGTGGTTNEKLFF. For the CDR3, the DNA is TGTGCCATCAGTGAAAGGGGGACAGGGGGTACAACTAATGAAAAACTGTTTTTT.

A few counts support this clone. V and J are TRBV2 and TRBJ1-1; the match to TRBD1 covers 10 bases. The CDR3 loop spans 17 amino acids. Germline CDR1 SNHLY, CDR2 FYNNEI. V shed 11 bases and J 5 bases; nucleotides not matched to a gene: 20. CDR3 residues: CASRPPPGQGTGTEAFF. CDR3 bases: TGTGCCTCCCGGCCCCCACCGGGACAGGGGACGGGAACTGAAGCTTTCTTT.

J is TRBJ2-7 and V is TRBV2, with D tentatively TRBD2 (7 bases). CDR1 is SNHLY, CDR2 FYNNEI, per germline. The CDR3 loop spans 16 amino acids. The germline V and J ends were trimmed by 8 bases and 3 bases, with 23 bases remaining between them. CDR3 region: CASLTLRGHLRYEQYF. For the CDR3, the DNA is TGTGCCAGCCTCACCTTGCGGGGGCACCTCCGCTACGAGCAGTACTTC.

The J gene is TRBJ2-3, the V gene TRBV4-1; TRBD2 agrees at 9 bases. The CDR3 contains 17 residues. V was pared by 1 base and J by 7 bases, with 12 bases of the junction left unmatched. CDR1 and CDR2 from the germline V gene are MGHRA and YSYEKL. CDR3 coding DNA: TGCGCCAGCAGCCAAGTCCGGAACAGCGGGAGGAGGCATACGCAGTATTTT. This gives the protein CASSQVRNSGRRHTQYF.

The V call is TRBV18, the J call TRBJ1-1; no definite D call. CDR3 length equals 12 residues. CDR1 and CDR2 (germline): KGHSH, LQKENI. Trimming shortened V by 6 bases and J by 7 bases, and 12 bases separated the two germline ends. Here the CDR3 reads CASSSLQYEAFF. CDR3 nucleotides: TGTGCCAGCTCGTCCTTGCAGTATGAAGCTTTCTTT.

The V call is TRBV29-1, the J call TRBJ1-1; 7 nucleotides match TRBD1. J gave up 4 bases and V 8 bases, and 10 bases lay outside the gene matches. This CDR3 spans 13 amino acids. CDR1 and CDR2 (germline): SQVTM, ANQGSEA. The CDR3 loop reads CSSTGTVRTEAFF. In nucleotides, the CDR3 is TGCAGCTCAACCGGGACAGTCCGCACTGAAGCTTTCTTT.

The chain uses TRBV10-2 and TRBJ2-7; D uncertain. The germline V gene encodes CDR1 WSHSY and CDR2 SAAADI. Trimming removed 3 bases from V and 2 bases from J, with 8 bases in between. The CDR3 extends over 13 amino acids. For the CDR3, the DNA is TGCGCCAGCAGTGAAGCGACGGCCTACGAGCAGTACTTC. Residues: CASSEATAYEQYF.

The chain recombines TRBV27 with TRBJ1-6, with D possibly matching TRBD1 (5 bases). The CDR3 runs to 18 residues. CDR1 is MNHEY and CDR2 is SMNVEV in the germline V gene (reference sequence). V was cut by 5 bases and J by 6 bases, with 23 bases left in between. The DNA for the CDR3 is TGTGCCAGCAGTCCGCCGGGGGGTATAAGGACTACTAATTCACCCCTCCACTTT. Translated: CASSPPGGIRTTNSPLHF.

The chain joins TRBV30 to TRBJ2-7; TRBD2 agrees at 8 bases. J lost 6 bases, V lost 3 bases, and 19 bases had no gene match. In germline, CDR1 is GTSNPN, CDR2 SVGIG (reference sequence). This CDR3 comprises 17 residues. The CDR3 spells CAWSAPRGAGAGGEQYF. As DNA, the CDR3 is TGTGCCTGGAGCGCTCCGCGGGGGGCTGGGGCGGGCGGCGAGCAGTACTTC.

CDR3 region: CASSPGQGLDQPQHF. The CDR3 nucleotides are TGTGCCAGCAGCCCGGGACAGGGGCTGGATCAGCCCCAGCATTTT. V usage is TRBV9 and J usage is TRBJ1-5; 10 bases fit TRBD1. J lost 5 bases, V lost 4 bases, and 6 bases had no gene match. This CDR3 has 15 residues. Germline V gene sequence: CDR1 SGDLS, CDR2 YYNGEE.

J is TRBJ2-7 and V is TRBV30; 12 bases agree with TRBD2. The germline CDR1 and CDR2 sequences are GTSNPN and SVGIG (reference sequence). The CDR3 runs 16 residues. V was clipped by 4 bases and J by 4 bases; unmatched bases: 11. This CDR3 reads CAWTRGLAGGPYEQYF. In DNA form, the CDR3 reads TGTGCCTGGACCCGTGGGCTAGCGGGAGGGCCATACGAGCAGTACTTC.

The chain links TRBV19 to TRBJ1-4; 10 nucleotides match TRBD1. The CDR3 consists of 15 residues. In germline, CDR1 is LNHDA, CDR2 SQIVND (reference sequence). V dropped 5 bases and J dropped 8; count of bases not matched to a gene: 8. The CDR3 loop is CASSHPGQGNEKLFF. In DNA, the CDR3 is TGTGCCAGTAGTCACCCGGGACAGGGGAACGAAAAACTGTTTTTT.

V gene TRBV2 combines with J gene TRBJ2-7; 8 nucleotides match TRBD1. CDR3 size: 13 residues. Germline V lookup: CDR1 SNHLY, CDR2 FYNNEI. The V and J ends lost 3 bases and 4 bases, in that order; junction bases with no gene match: 2. The CDR3 DNA reads as TGTGCCAGCAGTGAGCAGGGGGCTTACGAGCAGTACTTC. Its translation: CASSEQGAYEQYF.

The gene calls are TRBV28 and TRBJ1-2; D ambiguous. V gave up 5 bases and J gave up 6 bases, with 13 bases separating them. The CDR3 has 13 residues. Germline CDR1 is MDHEN and CDR2 is SYDVKM. The CDR3 nucleotides are TGTGCCAGCAGTCCGATCGGGATGAATGGCTACACCTTC. Its protein is CASSPIGMNGYTF.

The genes are TRBV6-6 and TRBJ1-6, with D possibly TRBD1 on 5 matching bases. CDR3 length: 15 residues. Germline assignment: CDR1 MNHNY and CDR2 SVGAGI (reference sequence). Trimming took off 7 bases at V and 8 bases at J, with 18 bases between the two ends. CDR3: CASIKEAGLYSPLHF. CDR3 bases: TGTGCCAGCATCAAGGAGGCGGGACTATATTCACCCCTCCACTTT.

V usage is TRBV7-8 and J usage is TRBJ1-1; the D gene is possibly TRBD1 (5 bases). The germline gives CDR1 SGHVS, CDR2 FQNEAQ. The length of the CDR3 is 14 residues. V lost 1 base and J lost 5, with 11 bases in between. The CDR3 region is CASSLGGAGTEAFF. Written as DNA, the CDR3 is TGTGCCAGCAGCTTAGGGGGCGCGGGGACTGAAGCTTTCTTT. The full variable domain, in which reference TRBV7-8 and TRBJ1-1 provide the parts outside the CDR3, is GAGVSQSPRYKVAKRGQDVALRCDPISGHVSLFWYQQALGQGPEFLTYFQNEAQLDKSGLPSDRFFAERPEGSVSTLKIQRTQQEDSAVYLCASSLGGAGTEAFFGQGTRLTVV.

The rearrangement joins TRBV19 to TRBJ2-7; TRBD2 aligns across 10 bases. From germline, CDR1 is LNHDA and CDR2 SQIVND (reference sequence). This CDR3 is 14 amino acids long. Losses at the gene ends were 3 bases for V and 3 bases for J; bases not matched to a gene: 2. CDR3 nucleotide sequence: TGTGCCAGTAGTATCAGCGGGGGGGACTACGAGCAGTACTTC. Translated: CASSISGGDYEQYF.

This rearrangement joins TRBV10-3 to TRBJ1-1; TRBD1 is a possible D gene (6 bases). CDR1 ENHRY and CDR2 SYGVKD come from the germline V gene. This CDR3 region has 15 residues. V shed 2 bases and J shed 3 bases, with 13 bases lying between them. CDR3 sequence: CAISEHREWDTEAFF. The CDR3 bases are TGTGCCATCAGTGAGCACAGGGAGTGGGACACTGAAGCTTTCTTT.

By share of the sample, this clone is medium-sized. The J gene is TRBJ1-4, the V gene TRBV11-2, with 8 bases lining up with TRBD1. This CDR3 is built from 14 residues. V was pared by 5 bases and J by 7 bases, with 6 bases of the junction left unmatched. The V gene's germline CDR1 is SGHAT and CDR2 FQNNGV. The CDR3: CASSTTGEGEKLFF. The CDR3 nucleotides are TGTGCCAGCAGCACGACAGGGGAGGGTGAAAAACTGTTTTTT.

The V call is TRBV2, the J call TRBJ1-2; TRBD1 is a possible D gene (5 bases). This CDR3 is 14 amino acids long. Germline V lookup: CDR1 SNHLY, CDR2 FYNNEI. Trimming removed 6 bases from V and 5 bases from J, with 16 bases in between. The CDR3 sequence: CASRGTGLWYGYTF. CDR3 in DNA: TGTGCCAGCAGGGGGACGGGACTTTGGTATGGCTACACCTTC.